This is a list of T cell receptor beta chains from one sample in a study of blood T cell repertoires in COVID-19. Assay: immunoSEQ multiplex PCR; the TCRdb copy retains only in-frame clones and omits some. The sample holds approximately 68,000 clones, more than 70% seen once. Sequencing input: peripheral blood. These receptors were taken from a woman aged 80 or older with active or convalescent COVID-19. Each CDR3 is given with its conserved first and last residue. A D gene is named only where the DNA matches it firmly. Clone size is shown for a subset of rows, as once, few, many or a class of expanded clone.

j_call clone_size v_call d_call cdr3_nt cdr3_aa
TRBJ1-1 - TRBV7-6 TRBD1 TGTGCCAGCAGCTCCGGGACAGGGGGCCAAGCTTTCTTT CASSSGTGGQAFF
TRBJ1-2 - TRBV10-3 - TGTGCCACCACAGGCTCTACAGGGACTGGCTACACCTTC CATTGSTGTGYTF
TRBJ2-1 - TRBV6-2/TRBV6-3 - TGTGCCAGCAGTGAGCGAGTCAACTCCTACAATGAGCAGTTCTTC CASSERVNSYNEQFF
TRBJ1-2 - TRBV12-3/TRBV12-4 - TGTGCCAGCAGTTTCCGGGAAGACTATGGCTACACCTTC CASSFREDYGYTF
TRBJ1-1 - TRBV19 TRBD1 TGTGCCAGTAGGGCTCAGGGGGGCACTGAAGCTTTCTTT CASRAQGGTEAFF
TRBJ2-2 - TRBV7-9 - TGTGCCAGCAGCCTAGGAGGGGGCACCGGGGAGCTGTTTTTT CASSLGGGTGELFF
TRBJ1-5 few TRBV30 TRBD1 TGTGCCTGGACCCTGACAGGGTCTCATCAGCCCCAGCATTTT CAWTLTGSHQPQHF
TRBJ2-7 once TRBV5-1 TRBD1 TGCGCCAGCAGCTCGCAACCGGGACAGGGCTACGAGCAGTACTTC CASSSQPGQGYEQYF
TRBJ2-3 - TRBV2 TRBD1 TGTGCCAGCAGTAGGGACAGGGGATACACAGATACGCAGTATTTT CASSRDRGYTDTQYF
TRBJ2-5 - TRBV5-4 - TGTGCCAGCAGCTTGGACAGGGTGGAGACCCAGTACTTC CASSLDRVETQYF
TRBJ2-3 once TRBV7-3 - TGTGCCAGCAGCGCCCGTGGGGGCAGTAACACAGATACGCAGTATTTT CASSARGGSNTDTQYF
TRBJ2-3 - TRBV6-5 - TGTGCCAGCAGTTACAGCCGTCTCGTCTCGACAGATACGCAGTATTTT CASSYSRLVSTDTQYF
TRBJ1-5 few TRBV28 TRBD1 TGTGCCAGCAGTCCTCTCGGGACAGCATATCAGCCCCAGCATTTT CASSPLGTAYQPQHF
TRBJ2-5 - TRBV15 TRBD2 TGTGCCACCAGCAGAGAGAGAGCGGGGGTACAAGAGACCCAGTACTTC CATSRERAGVQETQYF
TRBJ1-4 - TRBV19 TRBD1 TGTGCCAGTAGTAGTTCACAGGGGACGACTCTTGCAACTAATGAAAAACTGTTTTTT CASSSSQGTTLATNEKLFF
TRBJ2-7 - TRBV4-3 - TGCGCCAGCAGCCAAGATGGGAGTTTCGACGAGCAGTACTTC CASSQDGSFDEQYF
TRBJ2-5 - TRBV7-7 TRBD2 TGTGCCAGCAGCTTATTTAGCGGGGGGCCACAAGAGACCCAGTACTTC CASSLFSGGPQETQYF
TRBJ2-3 few TRBV11-2 - TGTGCCAGCAGCTTAGCGGGGGTTGCAGATACGCAGTATTTT CASSLAGVADTQYF
TRBJ1-2 - TRBV7-9 TRBD1 TGTGCCAGCACGGACTACAGGGGCTCGTTGTTCTATGGCTACACCTTC CASTDYRGSLFYGYTF
TRBJ1-2 - TRBV5-6 - TGTGCCAGCAGCTTGCAGGGGAACTATGGCTACACCTTC CASSLQGNYGYTF
TRBJ1-2 - TRBV7-2 TRBD1 TGTGCCAGCAGCTTACGTGGGACAGGGTATGGCTACACCTTC CASSLRGTGYGYTF
TRBJ1-2 few TRBV9 TRBD1 TGTGCCAGCAGCGTCGAAGACAGGGGCCGAGGGTATGGCTACACCTTC CASSVEDRGRGYGYTF
TRBJ1-2 - TRBV28 - TGTGCCAGCAGTTTTCCAAACGGACGGGGGGATTATGGCTACACCTTC CASSFPNGRGDYGYTF
TRBJ1-5 - TRBV6-2/TRBV6-3 TRBD1 TGTGCCAGCAGTCTACGGAGACAGGGCCTAAACTTAGATGGGAATCAGCCCCAGCATTTT CASSLRRQGLNLDGNQPQHF
TRBJ2-3 - TRBV11-2 - TGTGCCAGCAGCCGGACTCCCCCCCCCACAGATACGCAGTATTTT CASSRTPPPTDTQYF